These 18 T cell receptor beta chains were sequenced from one sample in a study of human T cells and chemical hapten exposure. Described time point: pre-sensitization, week 0. Treatment: therapeutic diphenylcyclopropenone sensitization with weekly scalp DPC. TCRdb ran MiXCR on the RACE reads and lists one entry per CDR3 protein. The data show under 200,000 distinct CDR3 sequences, nearly 30% seen once. Sequenced here: whole blood, sampled in connection with sensitization to the hapten diphenylcyclopropenone (DPC). The receptors come from a woman between 25 and 40 years old with alopecia areata. Some clones in this sample may be carry-over from other donors' samples.

The rearrangement joins TRBV5-1 to TRBJ1-2; the match to TRBD1 covers 7 bases. The CDR3 runs to 13 residues. Germline V gene data show CDR1 as SGHRS and CDR2 as YFSETQ. V lost 0 bases and J lost 7; bases outside the gene matches: 3. The CDR3 here is CASSLGQGSGYTF. The CDR3 nucleotides are TGCGCCAGCAGCTTGGGACAGGGAAGTGGCTACACCTTC.

This clonotype was detected only a few times. The V and J genes are TRBV29-1 and TRBJ1-1; 7 bases are a match to TRBD1. Germline V gene sequence: CDR1 SQVTM, CDR2 ANQGSEA. V shed 2 bases, J shed 0 bases, and the junction held 3 bases outside the gene matches. This CDR3 contains 14 residues. CDR3 in amino acids: CSVEKTGMNTEAFF. The CDR3 nucleotides read TGCAGCGTTGAAAAGACAGGGATGAACACTGAAGCTTTCTTT.

CDR3 nucleotide sequence: TGTGCCAGCAGCTTGGTCGAAGGGGCGGGCGAGCAGTACTTC. Protein: CASSLVEGAGEQYF. The chain is built from TRBV5-6 and TRBJ2-7; D possibly matches TRBD1 or TRBD2 (5 bases each). CDR1 is SGHDT and CDR2 is YYEEEE in the germline V gene. V gave up 0 bases and J gave up 6 bases, with 13 bases separating them. The CDR3 contains 14 residues.

J is TRBJ2-2 and V is TRBV20-1; D is ambiguous. This CDR3 has 12 residues. Deletions cut 4 bases from V and 6 bases from J, with 9 bases between. Germline assignment: CDR1 DFQATT and CDR2 SNEGSKA (reference sequence). The CDR3 DNA is TGCAGTGCTACCCAGTCGGCCGGGGAGCTGTTTTTT. Translation gives CSATQSAGELFF.

This clonotype was picked up a small number of times. The chain recombines TRBV7-2 with TRBJ2-7; possibly TRBD1 for D (5 bases). V was trimmed by 1 base and J by 0 bases, leaving 10 bases between them. The CDR3 spans 15 residues. Germline assignment: CDR1 SGHTA and CDR2 FQGNSA. The CDR3 DNA sequence: TGTGCCAGCAGCTTAGGGGGCTCCAGCTCCTACGAGCAGTACTTC. It is translated as CASSLGGSSSYEQYF.

The chain is built from TRBV28 and TRBJ1-5, with 8 bases that match TRBD1. V trimming: 4 bases; J trimming: 0 bases; junction bases outside the gene matches: 8. The CDR3 is 17 amino acids. Germline V lookup: CDR1 MDHEN, CDR2 SYDVKM. The CDR3 DNA reads as TGTGCCAGCAGTTCTCCTGGGACAGGCGATAGCAATCAGCCCCAGCATTTT. Translated: CASSSPGTGDSNQPQHF.

The rearrangement joins TRBV30 to TRBJ1-1; 7 bases align to TRBD1. CDR1 is GTSNPN and CDR2 is SVGIG in the germline V gene (reference sequence). J was trimmed by 2 bases and V by 2 bases; bases with no gene match: 2. There are 13 residues in the CDR3. The CDR3 nucleotides are TGTGCCTGGAGTCACAGGGGAAACACTGAAGCTTTCTTT. This encodes CAWSHRGNTEAFF. Full variable domain (missing parts from reference TRBV30 and TRBJ1-1): SQTIHQWPATLVQPVGSPLSLECTVEGTSNPNLYWYRQAAGRGLQLLFYSVGIGQISSEVPQNLSASRPQDRQFILSSKKLLLSDSGFYLCAWSHRGNTEAFFGQGTRLTVV.

The chain employs TRBV27 and TRBJ1-4, with D tentatively TRBD1 (5 bases). V dropped 3 bases and J dropped 8 bases, with 13 bases sitting between them. From germline, CDR1 is MNHEY and CDR2 SMNVEV (reference sequence). This CDR3 contains 14 residues. The CDR3: CASSFSGGREKLFF. CDR3 nucleotides: TGTGCCAGCAGTTTCTCCGGGGGAAGGGAAAAACTGTTTTTT.

In nucleotides, the CDR3 is TGTGCCAGCAGGGGCCCGAAAGAAGAGACCCAGTACTTC. Amino acids: CASRGPKEETQYF. The rearrangement links TRBV19 to TRBJ2-5, with D maybe TRBD1 (6 bases). The CDR3 totals 13 residues. Germline V gene sequence: CDR1 LNHDA, CDR2 SQIVND (reference sequence). Between the trimmed V and J ends, which lost 9 bases and 3 bases, there was a span of 14 bases. Combining the CDR3 with reference TRBV19 and TRBJ2-5 gives the whole variable domain DGGITQSPKYLFRKEGQNVTLSCEQNLNHDAMYWYRQDPGQGLRLIYYSQIVNDFQKGDIAEGYSVSREKKESFPLTVTSAQKNPTAFYLCASRGPKEETQYFGPGTRLLVL.

V gene TRBV4-2 combines with J gene TRBJ2-1; 9 nucleotides agree with TRBD2. The CDR3 loop spans 14 amino acids. Germline trimming cut 5 bases from V and 12 bases from J; bases unmatched to any gene: 11. CDR1 LGHNA and CDR2 YNFKEQ come from the germline V gene. For the CDR3, the DNA is TGTGCCAGCAGCGTTACCGGGACTAGCCAGGGGCAGTTCTTC. Translation: CASSVTGTSQGQFF.

This clonotype was seen a handful of times. The chain couples TRBV28 to TRBJ1-1; possibly TRBD1 for D (6 bases). V shed 6 bases and J shed 0 bases, with 11 bases lying between them. The germline V gene has CDR1 MDHEN and CDR2 SYDVKM. CDR3 length equals 14 residues. Here the CDR3 DNA reads TGTGCCAGCAGCCGAGGGACAATGAACACTGAAGCTTTCTTT. Its translation: CASSRGTMNTEAFF.

The chain is built from TRBV9 and TRBJ1-2; a possible D gene is TRBD1 (5 bases). The V gene's germline CDR1 is SGDLS and CDR2 YYNGEE. Trimming took off 0 bases at V and 4 bases at J, with 10 bases between the two ends. There are 14 residues in the CDR3. The CDR3 spells CASSVEGPPYGYTF. As DNA, the CDR3 is TGTGCCAGCAGCGTAGAGGGACCCCCCTATGGCTACACCTTC.

This clonotype was picked up a small number of times. The chain uses TRBV20-1 and TRBJ1-6; no clear D gene. The CDR3 contains 12 residues. V was shortened by 0 bases and J by 13 bases, with 10 bases between the two germline ends. CDR1 and CDR2 from the germline V gene are DFQATT and SNEGSKA (reference sequence). As DNA, the CDR3 is TGCAGTGCTAGAGATGATAATCCCCCCCTCCACTTT. It encodes CSARDDNPPLHF.

This chain uses TRBV7-8 with TRBJ2-1; tentative D call: TRBD1 (6 bases). The CDR3 spans 13 residues. CDR1 is SGHVS, CDR2 FQNEAQ, per germline. Trimming shortened V by 9 bases and J by 9 bases, and 18 bases separated the two germline ends. The CDR3, as DNA: TGTGCCAGTCAGGGGCCTCCGTACGGTGAGCAGTTCTTC. Translating it yields CASQGPPYGEQFF.

The chain combines TRBV28 with TRBJ1-5, with D possibly being TRBD1 (5 bases). This CDR3 is 14 amino acids long. Trimming stripped 3 bases from V and 4 bases from J, with 10 bases between. Germline V lookup: CDR1 MDHEN, CDR2 SYDVKM. The CDR3 sequence: CASSFIGGNQPQHF. DNA of the CDR3: TGTGCCAGCAGTTTTATCGGGGGGAATCAGCCCCAGCATTTT.

The genes are TRBV10-3 and TRBJ1-2, with 10 bases identical to TRBD1. Germline values: CDR1 ENHRY, CDR2 SYGVKD. The CDR3 is made up of 14 amino acids. The J segment lost 7 bases and the V segment lost 3 bases, leaving 5 bases of the junction unmatched. CDR3 region: CAISELGQGFGYTF. In DNA form, the CDR3 reads TGTGCCATCAGTGAATTGGGACAGGGGTTTGGCTACACCTTC.

DNA of the CDR3: TGCGCCAGCAGTGCCCTCCCTAGCGGGACCTACGAGCAGTACTTC. Its translation: CASSALPSGTYEQYF. V usage is TRBV10-1 and J usage is TRBJ2-7, with 9 bases fitting TRBD2. This CDR3 has 15 amino acids. Germline V CDR1 and CDR2: WNHNN, SYGVQD (reference sequence). The V gene end was trimmed by 4 bases and the J gene end by 2 bases; junction bases not matched to a gene: 6.

This clonotype turned up a few times. V is TRBV6-5 and J is TRBJ1-1; no clear D gene. CDR1 is MNHEY, CDR2 SVGAGI, per germline. The CDR3 totals 15 residues. Trimming stripped 2 bases from V and 5 bases from J, with 15 bases between. The CDR3 protein is CASSYVGARKTEAFF. CDR3 nucleotides: TGTGCCAGCAGTTACGTGGGCGCCCGCAAAACTGAAGCTTTCTTT.